The next 20 T cell receptor beta chains were all read from a single sample in a study of PD-L1 blockade in urothelial cancer. Repertoires were generated with immunoSEQ multiplex PCR, while TCRdb's copy carries only in-frame clones and drops some. Of some 23,000 clones in the sample, 82% were seen once. Time point noted: peripheral blood 6 weeks after treatment start. This specimen consisted of PBMCs, obtained around atezolizumab (anti-PD-L1) treatment. Receptors were obtained from a man in his sixties or seventies with urothelial cancer.

The V gene is TRBV6-1, the J gene TRBJ2-7; D might be TRBD1 (6 bases). The ends were cut back, 4 bases at V and 7 bases at J, with 17 bases in the middle. Per germline, CDR1 MNHNS and CDR2 SASEGT. CDR3 length: 14 amino acids. CDR3 residues: CASSGLTGPGEQYF. The CDR3 DNA is TGTGCCAGCAGTGGACTGACAGGCCCCGGTGAGCAGTACTTC.

This clone was detected a few times. V usage is TRBV6-1 and J usage is TRBJ1-2; D unclear. CDR1 is MNHNS and CDR2 is SASEGT in the germline V gene. This CDR3 has 14 residues. Trimming removed 2 bases at V and 7 bases at J, with 14 bases between. The CDR3 protein is CASSEIIQAVGYTF. CDR3 coding DNA: TGTGCCAGCAGTGAAATTATCCAGGCAGTTGGCTACACCTTC.

The count of this clone is one. The chain links TRBV7-2 to TRBJ2-7; 9 nucleotides align to TRBD2. Germline CDR1 and CDR2: SGHTA and FQGNSA. The V gene end was trimmed by 0 bases and the J gene end by 5 bases; junction bases not matched to a gene: 5. The CDR3 has 15 amino acids. In nucleotides, the CDR3 is TGTGCCAGCAGCTTAGCTAGCGGGAGTTTTAACGAGCAGTACTTC. It is translated as CASSLASGSFNEQYF.

The chain employs TRBV5-4 and TRBJ2-1, with 8 bases aligning to TRBD2. Germline V gene data show CDR1 as SGHNT and CDR2 as YYREEE (reference sequence). CDR3 length: 15 amino acids. V gave up 0 bases and J gave up 8 bases; unmatched junction bases: 7. The CDR3 loop reads CASSLGGTRTDEQFF. Written as DNA, the CDR3 is TGTGCCAGCAGCTTGGGTGGGACTAGGACGGATGAGCAGTTCTTC.

CDR3 nucleotide sequence: TGTGCCAGCAGTCTAGCGGGAGGGCCCTACGAGCAGTACTTC. Amino acid sequence: CASSLAGGPYEQYF. The J gene is TRBJ2-7, the V gene TRBV27, with 12 bases aligning to TRBD2. This CDR3 has 14 amino acids. Germline V gives CDR1 MNHEY, CDR2 SMNVEV (reference sequence). With 5 bases clipped from V and 2 bases from J, the junction kept 1 base outside the gene matches.

The V call is TRBV13, the J call TRBJ2-2; 8 nucleotides line up with TRBD1. Per the germline V gene, CDR1 is PRHDT and CDR2 is FYEKMQ (reference sequence). The CDR3 sequence is 14 residues long. Trimming cost V 7 bases and J 5 bases; bases outside gene matches: 6. The CDR3 coding sequence is TGTGCCAGCACCCCAGACAGGGGAACCGGGGAGCTGTTTTTT. Protein product: CASTPDRGTGELFF.

The CDR3 DNA follows: TGTGCCAGCAGCTTAGGGGGGCTGGCTGGGGAGCTGTTTTTT. Protein: CASSLGGLAGELFF. The chain uses TRBV7-2 and TRBJ2-2; tentative D call: TRBD1 (6 bases). The CDR3 is 14 residues long. Per germline, CDR1 SGHTA and CDR2 FQGNSA. Trimming pared 1 base from V and 8 bases from J, leaving 11 bases between.

The chain uses TRBV6-5 and TRBJ1-5; D is undetermined. Per the germline V gene, CDR1 is MNHEY and CDR2 is SVGAGI. This CDR3 spans 14 amino acids. The ends were cut back, 2 bases at V and 5 bases at J, with 10 bases in the middle. Here the CDR3 reads CASSYDSSYQPQHF. CDR3 in DNA: TGTGCCAGCAGTTACGATTCCAGTTATCAGCCCCAGCATTTT.

The J gene is TRBJ2-1, the V gene TRBV27; 8 bases fit TRBD1. V lost 4 bases to trimming and J lost 0 bases; unmatched junction nucleotides: 14. Germline V gene data show CDR1 as MNHEY and CDR2 as SMNVEV (reference sequence). This CDR3 comprises 19 residues. The CDR3 region has the DNA TGTGCCAGCAGTTCCTCAGGGGGCCGGGACAGGTCCTCCTACAATGAGCAGTTCTTC. It specifies CASSSSGGRDRSSYNEQFF.

The V and J genes are TRBV4-3 and TRBJ2-3; 8 bases map to TRBD1. Unmatched junction bases numbered 6, after V lost 1 base and J lost 3 bases. The germline CDR1 and CDR2 sequences are LGHNA and YSLEER. This CDR3 is 16 amino acids long. The chain's CDR3 is CASSQGAGGSTDTQYF. CDR3 DNA sequence: TGCGCCAGCAGCCAAGGGGCAGGGGGCAGTACAGATACGCAGTATTTT.

The chain links TRBV19 to TRBJ1-3; D perhaps matches TRBD1 (6 bases). The CDR3 has 15 residues. Germline-derived CDR1 and CDR2 are LNHDA and SQIVND (reference sequence). Trimming cost V 4 bases and J 1 base, with 11 bases left between them. The CDR3 coding sequence is TGTGCCAGTAGTACTCACAGGGAATCTGGAAACACCATATATTTT. The encoded protein is CASSTHRESGNTIYF.

This sequence joins TRBV4-3 and TRBJ2-6; D call uncertain. CDR1 is LGHNA and CDR2 is YSLEER in the germline V gene. With 6 bases removed from V and 0 bases from J, the gap between germline ends came to 6 bases. The CDR3 extends over 14 amino acids. The CDR3 nucleotides are TGCGCCAGCAGTCTAAGCTCTGGGGCCAACGTCCTGACTTTC. Translated: CASSLSSGANVLTF.

The chain combines TRBV21-1 with TRBJ2-5; TRBD2, as called in the table, went unchecked against the DNA. TRBV21-1 is a pseudogene segment. The CDR3 is 11 amino acids. The CDR3 is CASSNGETQYF. CDR3 bases: TGTGCCAGCAGCAACGGGGAGACCCAGTACTTC.

This rearrangement joins TRBV19 to TRBJ2-1; the match to TRBD2 covers 7 bases. J gave up 7 bases and V 3 bases, and 12 bases lay outside the gene matches. Looked up from germline, CDR1 is LNHDA and CDR2 is SQIVND (reference sequence). This CDR3 is built from 16 residues. CDR3 sequence reads: CASSMTGGGSLNEQFF. The CDR3 DNA reads TGTGCCAGTAGTATGACCGGCGGCGGGAGTTTAAATGAGCAGTTCTTC.

This clone was seen a single time. The V and J genes are TRBV14 and TRBJ2-3; D is possibly TRBD1 (5 bases). This CDR3 comprises 14 residues. The ends were cut back, 1 base at V and 0 bases at J, with 5 bases in the middle. Looked up from germline, CDR1 is SGHDN and CDR2 is FVKESK. Here the CDR3 reads CASSQGQSTDTQYF. CDR3 bases: TGTGCCAGCAGCCAAGGACAGAGCACAGATACGCAGTATTTT.

V is TRBV15 and J is TRBJ2-2; 9 nucleotides line up with TRBD1. With V trimmed by 3 bases and J by 8 bases, 7 bases remained unmatched. Germline V gene lookup returns CDR1 LNHNV and CDR2 YYDKDF (reference sequence). There are 15 residues in the CDR3. The chain's CDR3 is CATSRDRGVSGELFF. In DNA, the CDR3 is TGTGCCACCAGCAGGGACAGGGGAGTTTCGGGGGAGCTGTTTTTT.

This clone is a singleton in its sample. The chain recombines TRBV7-2 with TRBJ2-7; D remains unclear. The CDR3 loop spans 13 amino acids. Germline CDR1 reads SGHTA; CDR2 reads FQGNSA. The ends were cut back, 2 bases at V and 6 bases at J, with 11 bases in the middle. CDR3: CASSLSYIGEQYF. CDR3 DNA sequence: TGTGCCAGCAGCTTATCCTATATCGGCGAGCAGTACTTC. The variable domain in full, with the rest retrieved from reference TRBV7-2 and TRBJ2-7, is GAGVSQSPSNKVTEKGKDVELRCDPISGHTALYWYRQSLGQGLEFLIYFQGNSAPDKSGLPSDRFSAERTGGSVSTLTIQRTQQEDSAVYLCASSLSYIGEQYFGPGTRLTVT.

The chain has TRBV19 and TRBJ2-7, with D maybe TRBD1 (6 bases). Germline values: CDR1 LNHDA, CDR2 SQIVND (reference sequence). Trimming removed 0 bases from V and 4 bases from J, with 16 bases in between. The CDR3 consists of 16 residues. In DNA, the CDR3 is TGTGCCAGTAGTATAGATTGGACAGTCTTACTGTACGAGCAGTACTTC. Translated, it gives CASSIDWTVLLYEQYF.

The chain employs TRBV7-2 and TRBJ2-1; 7 positions agree with TRBD2. CDR1 SGHTA and CDR2 FQGNSA come from the germline V gene. There are 15 residues in the CDR3. V was pared by 8 bases and J by 9 bases, with 16 bases of the junction left unmatched. The CDR3 nucleotides read TGTGCCAGCGCTTCGGGGAGGGGCGGATGGAGTGAGCAGTTCTTC. It codes for CASASGRGGWSEQFF.

V is TRBV7-8 and J is TRBJ1-1; no definite D call. The CDR3 has 14 residues. The V gene lost 4 bases and the J gene lost 1 base, with 10 bases spanning the gap. Germline V gene data show CDR1 as SGHVS and CDR2 as FQNEAQ. CDR3 bases: TGTGCCAGCAGCTCGCCCTCAGAGAACACTGAAGCTTTCTTT. Residues: CASSSPSENTEAFF.